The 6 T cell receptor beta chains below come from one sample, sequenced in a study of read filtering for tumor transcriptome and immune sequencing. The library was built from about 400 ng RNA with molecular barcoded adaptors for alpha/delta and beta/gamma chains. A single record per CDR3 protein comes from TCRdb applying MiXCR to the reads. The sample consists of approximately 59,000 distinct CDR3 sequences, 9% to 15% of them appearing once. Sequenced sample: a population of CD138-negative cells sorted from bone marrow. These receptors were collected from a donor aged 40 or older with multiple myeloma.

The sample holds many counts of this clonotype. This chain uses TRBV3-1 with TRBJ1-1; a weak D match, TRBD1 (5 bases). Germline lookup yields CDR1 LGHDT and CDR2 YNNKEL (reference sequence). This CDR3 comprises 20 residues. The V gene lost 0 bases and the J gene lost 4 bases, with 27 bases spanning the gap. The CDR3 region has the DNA TGTGCCAGCAGCCAAGATATTTTGGGCGGGGGTCGGAGGAGGGGCACTGAAGCTTTCTTT. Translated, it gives CASSQDILGGGRRRGTEAFF.

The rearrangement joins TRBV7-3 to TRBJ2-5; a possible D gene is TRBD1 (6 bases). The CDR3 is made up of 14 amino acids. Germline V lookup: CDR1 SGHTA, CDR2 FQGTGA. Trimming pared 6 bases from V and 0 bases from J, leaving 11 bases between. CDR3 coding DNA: TGTGCCAGCAGTTCCAGACAGGACCAAGAGACCCAGTACTTC. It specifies CASSSRQDQETQYF.

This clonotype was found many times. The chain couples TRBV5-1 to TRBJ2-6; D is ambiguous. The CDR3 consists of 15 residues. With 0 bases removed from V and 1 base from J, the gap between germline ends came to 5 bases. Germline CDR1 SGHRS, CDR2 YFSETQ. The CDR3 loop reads CASSLEESGANVLTF. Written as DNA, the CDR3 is TGCGCCAGCAGCTTGGAAGAGTCTGGGGCCAACGTCCTGACTTTC.

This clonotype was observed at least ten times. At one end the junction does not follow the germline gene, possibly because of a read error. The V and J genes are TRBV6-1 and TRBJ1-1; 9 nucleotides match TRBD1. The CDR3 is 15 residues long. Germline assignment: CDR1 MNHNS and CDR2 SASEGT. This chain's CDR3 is CASNTKDRGNAEAFF. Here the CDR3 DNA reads TGTGCCAGCAACACAAAAGACAGGGGGAACGCTGAAGCTTTCTTT.

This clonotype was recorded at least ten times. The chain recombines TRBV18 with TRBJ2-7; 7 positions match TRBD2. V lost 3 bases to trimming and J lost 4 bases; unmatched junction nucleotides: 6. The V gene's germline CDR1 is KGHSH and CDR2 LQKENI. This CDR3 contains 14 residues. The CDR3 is CASSPGGGKYEQYF. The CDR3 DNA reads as TGTGCCAGCTCACCGGGGGGGGGAAAATACGAGCAGTACTTC. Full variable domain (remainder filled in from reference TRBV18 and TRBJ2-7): NAGVMQNPRHLVRRRGQEARLRCSPMKGHSHVYWYRQLPEEGLKFMVYLQKENIIDESGMPKERFSAEFPKEGPSILRIQQVVRGDSAAYFCASSPGGGKYEQYFGPGTRLTVT.

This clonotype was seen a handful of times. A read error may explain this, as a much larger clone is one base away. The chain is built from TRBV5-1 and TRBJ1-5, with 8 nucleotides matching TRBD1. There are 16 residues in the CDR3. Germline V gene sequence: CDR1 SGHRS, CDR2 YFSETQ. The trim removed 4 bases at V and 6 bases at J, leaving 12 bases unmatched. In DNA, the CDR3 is TGCGCCAGCAGCCCCGGGGACAGGTCAGGGAGTCAGCCCCAGCATTTT. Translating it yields CASSPGDRSGSQPQHF.